This T cell receptor beta chain was recorded in a study of blood T cell repertoires in COVID-19. Study-level information: Samples of COVID-19 (acute and convalescent) were obtained from the United States, Italy and Spain. PBMCs, B-cell-depleted T cells, or T cells were the source of the cDNA or gDNA that made up the material.

As handled by the study authors: For nucleated cells, counts were estimated from reference gene primer amplification. TCRdb keeps only in-frame clones here, not all; method: immunoSEQ multiplex PCR. V and J calls and clone size are given by that table; D and trimming were obtained from the DNA. The profile shows around 460,000 clones, around 90% of them singletons. The CDR3 is made up of 20 amino acids. Per the germline V gene, CDR1 is GTSNPN and CDR2 is SVGIG (reference sequence). Trimming took 5 bases from V and 0 from J, leaving 28 bases between them. Sample: peripheral blood. The genes are TRBV30 and TRBJ2-2; perhaps TRBD1 as D (7 bases). The origin of this receptor is a man aged 18 to 29 with COVID-19, enrolled during active disease. As DNA, the CDR3 is TGTGCCTGGGGAACTTGGACAGACGCGGGACAGCCCGCGAACACCGGGGAGCTGTTTTTT. Its protein product is CAWGTWTDAGQPANTGELFF. The full variable domain, its missing parts supplied by reference TRBV30 and TRBJ2-2, is SQTIHQWPATLVQPVGSPLSLECTVEGTSNPNLYWYRQAAGRGLQLLFYSVGIGQISSEVPQNLSASRPQDRQFILSSKKLLLSDSGFYLCAWGTWTDAGQPANTGELFFGEGSRLTVL.